This T cell receptor (beta chain) came from a study of blood T cell repertoires in COVID-19. Study at large: Specimens from acute and convalescent COVID-19 originated in the United States, Italy and Spain. The analysed material was cDNA or gDNA that came from T cells, B-cell-depleted T cells, or PBMCs.

Original data processing: Amplified reference gene primers provided the basis for estimating nucleated cell counts. TCRdb's copy holds only in-frame clones and misses some; the assay was immunoSEQ multiplex PCR. V and J calls and clone size come straight from that table; D and trimming were deduced from the DNA. The sample records about 130,000 clones, approximately 84% being singletons. The sequence derives from a woman aged 25 to 39 who had recovered from COVID-19. Sequencing was carried out using peripheral blood.

The CDR3 protein is CASSLRGLVSQPQHF. CDR3 DNA: TGTGCCAGCAGCCTCAGGGGGTTAGTGAGTCAGCCCCAGCATTTT. This rearrangement joins TRBV28 to TRBJ1-5; 7 bases line up with TRBD1. Germline V CDR1 and CDR2: MDHEN, SYDVKM. The CDR3 runs 15 residues. The trim removed 6 bases at V and 6 bases at J, leaving 11 bases unmatched.